A single sample gave rise to the 24 T cell receptor beta chains below, sequenced in a study of OX40 agonist ivuxolimab in advanced cancers. TCRdb keeps only in-frame clones here, not all; method: immunoSEQ multiplex PCR. The top ten hold around 20% of the sample, which has under 25,000 clones, about 80% seen once. The source was CD4+ or CD8+ T cells sorted from blood, collected in a trial of the OX40 agonist ivuxolimab. Receptors were obtained from an adult with an advanced solid tumor such as melanoma, head and neck, liver or kidney cancer.

CDR3: CASSLQGPYGYTF. The CDR3 DNA follows: TGTGCCAGCAGTCTACAGGGACCCTATGGCTACACCTTC. V is TRBV6-6 and J is TRBJ1-2; D may be TRBD1 (6 bases). The V gene lost 5 bases and the J gene lost 4 bases, with 11 bases spanning the gap. CDR3 size: 13 residues. From germline, CDR1 is MNHNY and CDR2 SVGAGI (reference sequence).

The V call is TRBV19, the J call TRBJ1-1; a weak D match, TRBD1 (5 bases). The V gene's germline CDR1 is LNHDA and CDR2 SQIVND (reference sequence). V was trimmed by 3 bases and J by 1 base, leaving 12 bases between them. CDR3 length equals 15 residues. CDR3 residues: CASSIGTGSNTEAFF. DNA for the CDR3: TGTGCCAGTAGTATCGGAACAGGCTCGAACACTGAAGCTTTCTTT.

The V gene is TRBV28, the J gene TRBJ2-1; D is possibly TRBD2 (5 bases). Germline CDR1 reads MDHEN; CDR2 reads SYDVKM. This CDR3 region has 15 residues. V dropped 1 base and J dropped 11 bases, with 18 bases sitting between them. CDR3 sequence (DNA): TGTGCCAGCAGTTTATCCAGCGGCATAAAACGGAAGCAGTTCTTC. It specifies CASSLSSGIKRKQFF.

CDR3 nucleotides: TGCGCCAGCAGCCCCTATAACCGATACAATGAGCAGTTCTTC. This encodes CASSPYNRYNEQFF. The chain has TRBV4-3 and TRBJ2-1; D is ambiguous. The CDR3 has 14 amino acids. Trimming took 4 bases from V and 4 from J, leaving 11 bases between them. Germline CDR1 reads LGHNA; CDR2 reads YSLEER.

This chain joins TRBV6-5 and TRBJ2-1; no reliable D call. V lost 5 bases to trimming and J lost 4 bases, with 3 bases between them. This CDR3 region has 11 residues. Germline CDR1 reads MNHEY; CDR2 reads SVGAGI. Written as DNA, the CDR3 is TGTGCCAGCAGTCGGTACAATGAGCAGTTCTTC. It translates to CASSRYNEQFF.

The chain employs TRBV5-6 and TRBJ1-1; D ambiguous. The germline CDR1 and CDR2 sequences are SGHDT and YYEEEE. The V and J ends lost 0 bases and 7 bases respectively, with 10 bases between them. The CDR3 covers 13 residues. Written as DNA, the CDR3 is TGTGCCAGCAGCTTGGAGGGTCCAGATGAAGCTTTCTTT. As protein: CASSLEGPDEAFF. The entire variable domain, with the rest obtained from reference TRBV5-6 and TRBJ1-1, is as follows: DAGVTQSPTHLIKTRGQQVTLRCSPKSGHDTVSWYQQALGQGPQFIFQYYEEEERQRGNFPDRFSGHQFPNYSSELNVNALLLGDSALYLCASSLEGPDEAFFGQGTRLTVV.

In this sample, this clone turned up once. The chain recombines TRBV28 with TRBJ2-5; TRBD1 matches at 7 bases. Germline V lookup: CDR1 MDHEN, CDR2 SYDVKM. The CDR3 covers 18 residues. The junction had 20 bases not matched to a gene; V was cut back by 6 bases and J by 4 bases. This CDR3 reads CASSSPLFDRVGGETQYF. In nucleotides, the CDR3 is TGTGCCAGCAGCAGCCCTCTATTCGACAGGGTAGGGGGAGAGACCCAGTACTTC. Full variable domain (rest looked up from reference TRBV28 and TRBJ2-5): DVKVTQSSRYLVKRTGEKVFLECVQDMDHENMFWYRQDPGLGLRLIYFSYDVKMKEKGDIPEGYSVSREKKERFSLILESASTNQTSMYLCASSSPLFDRVGGETQYFGPGTRLLVL.

This clone was observed once. This chain links TRBV18 with TRBJ2-6; no reliable D call. With 1 base removed from V and 1 base from J, the gap between germline ends came to 5 bases. Looked up from germline, CDR1 is KGHSH and CDR2 is LQKENI. The CDR3 has 15 amino acids. The chain's CDR3 is CASSPLGSGANVLTF. The CDR3 region has the DNA TGTGCCAGCTCACCACTAGGTTCTGGGGCCAACGTCCTGACTTTC.

The chain recombines TRBV4-1 with TRBJ1-5; D is ambiguous. Trimming removed 1 base at V and 1 base at J, with 5 bases between. The CDR3 runs to 14 residues. Per the germline V gene, CDR1 is MGHRA and CDR2 is YSYEKL. The CDR3 is CASSQGQSNQPQHF. For the CDR3, the DNA is TGCGCCAGCAGCCAAGGGCAAAGCAATCAGCCCCAGCATTTT.

The chain links TRBV9 to TRBJ2-7; the match to TRBD1 covers 9 bases. Germline loops: CDR1 SGDLS, CDR2 YYNGEE. With V trimmed by 3 bases and J by 6 bases, 10 bases remained unmatched. CDR3 size: 15 residues. The CDR3 protein is CASSARTGEVSEQYF. CDR3 bases: TGTGCCAGCAGCGCCCGGACAGGGGAGGTATCCGAGCAGTACTTC.

The chain recombines TRBV7-3 with TRBJ2-1; D is undetermined. The V and J ends lost 1 base and 7 bases respectively, with 8 bases between them. The germline V gene has CDR1 SGHTA and CDR2 FQGTGA. The CDR3 is 13 residues long. CDR3 sequence reads: CASSLNPQNEQFF. DNA for the CDR3: TGTGCCAGCAGCTTAAATCCCCAGAATGAGCAGTTCTTC.

The V call is TRBV28, the J call TRBJ1-4; tentatively, D is TRBD1 (5 bases). Germline V gene sequence: CDR1 MDHEN, CDR2 SYDVKM. The CDR3 has 12 amino acids. V dropped 5 bases and J dropped 9 bases, with 10 bases sitting between them. The DNA for the CDR3 is TGTGCCAGCAGTCCTGACAGTCAAAAACTGTTTTTT. As protein: CASSPDSQKLFF.

On this clone itself: At one of its ends the junction is not consistent with the germline gene, which may arise from a read error. This chain connects TRBV9 to TRBJ2-7, with D perhaps matching TRBD1 (5 bases). Germline lookup yields CDR1 SGDLS and CDR2 YYNGEE. The CDR3 runs 16 residues. CDR3 residues: CASSVGGVAYPYGQYF. CDR3 bases: TGTGCCAGCAGCGTAGGGGGCGTAGCTTACCCCTACGGGCAGTACTTC.

This chain connects TRBV2 to TRBJ1-5, with D tentatively TRBD1 (5 bases). The length of the CDR3 is 15 residues. From germline, CDR1 is SNHLY and CDR2 FYNNEI. Between the trimmed V and J ends, which lost 5 bases and 0 bases, there was a span of 11 bases. The CDR3 nucleotides read TGTGCCAGCAGTCAAGGGGACTATAGCAATCAGCCCCAGCATTTT. Translation gives CASSQGDYSNQPQHF.

This clone was seen just once. The chain couples TRBV19 to TRBJ1-1, with TRBD1 identical over 7 bases. The CDR3 consists of 15 residues. Germline loops: CDR1 LNHDA, CDR2 SQIVND (reference sequence). J lost 2 bases, V lost 5 bases, and 8 bases had no gene match. In DNA form, the CDR3 reads TGTGCCAGTAGTGCCCGGGACAGCCTAAACACTGAAGCTTTCTTT. It encodes CASSARDSLNTEAFF.

CDR3: CASLRGEYGYTF. The CDR3 region has the DNA TGTGCCAGCCTTAGGGGGGAGTATGGCTACACCTTC. V and J are TRBV7-9 and TRBJ1-2, with TRBD1 as a possible D gene (6 bases). The V end was cut by 8 bases, the J end by 5 bases, with 12 bases between. Germline-derived CDR1 and CDR2 are SEHNR and FQNEAQ (reference sequence). This CDR3 has 12 residues.

This chain joins TRBV27 and TRBJ1-1; 8 bases agree with TRBD1. With V trimmed by 6 bases and J by 7 bases, 10 bases remained unmatched. This CDR3 has 14 residues. CDR1 MNHEY and CDR2 SMNVEV come from the germline V gene (reference sequence). The CDR3 DNA reads TGTGCCAGCAGCGACGCAGGGGGCGCCGGTGAAGCTTTCTTT. Translation gives CASSDAGGAGEAFF.

The chain links TRBV27 to TRBJ1-5, with 8 bases aligning to TRBD1. The CDR3 has 16 residues. With 8 bases clipped from V and 0 bases from J, the junction kept 9 bases outside the gene matches. Germline V gene lookup returns CDR1 MNHEY and CDR2 SMNVEV (reference sequence). CDR3 region: CASADRARYSNQPQHF. The CDR3 DNA follows: TGTGCCAGCGCGGACAGGGCGCGTTATAGCAATCAGCCCCAGCATTTT.

The J gene is TRBJ2-3, the V gene TRBV27, with D perhaps TRBD2 (6 bases). This CDR3 has 16 residues. Germline V gene sequence: CDR1 MNHEY, CDR2 SMNVEV (reference sequence). V was cut by 8 bases and J by 0 bases, with 18 bases left in between. The CDR3 sequence is CASLPGLPTSTDTQYF. The CDR3 DNA is TGTGCCAGCCTACCGGGACTTCCCACTAGCACAGATACGCAGTATTTT.

With regard to this clone: The final CDR3 position lacks the conserved phenylalanine or tryptophan, pointing to a likely read error. This sequence joins TRBV27 and TRBJ1-1; D unresolved. V was clipped by 2 bases and J by 4 bases, with 8 bases between them. Per germline, CDR1 MNHEY and CDR2 SMNVEV (reference sequence). The CDR3 has 13 amino acids. The chain's CDR3 is CASSLGGSTEAFL. In nucleotides, the CDR3 is TGTGCCAGCAGTTTAGGTGGATCCACTGAAGCTTTCCTT.

Written as DNA, the CDR3 is TGTGCCAGCAGTTACAGGGGCACCTACAATGAGCAGTTCTTC. Encoded protein: CASSYRGTYNEQFF. The chain couples TRBV27 to TRBJ2-1, with 7 bases identical to TRBD1. V dropped 4 bases and J dropped 2; count of bases not matched to a gene: 2. Germline CDR1 and CDR2: MNHEY and SMNVEV (reference sequence). CDR3 length: 14 residues.

The chain couples TRBV6-4 to TRBJ2-1, with D possibly called TRBD1 or TRBD2 (6 bases each). Germline V CDR1 and CDR2: MRHNA, SNTAGT. Deletions cut 2 bases from V and 10 bases from J, with 15 bases between. The CDR3 contains 14 residues. The CDR3 DNA sequence: TGTGCCAGCAGTGACATACCGGGGGCGGACGAGCAGTTCTTC. This gives the protein CASSDIPGADEQFF.

The chain joins TRBV9 to TRBJ2-1; D remains unclear. Trimming pared 4 bases from V and 6 bases from J, leaving 8 bases between. From germline, CDR1 is SGDLS and CDR2 YYNGEE. The CDR3 consists of 12 residues. CDR3 residues: CASSLEANEQFF. CDR3 DNA sequence: TGTGCCAGCAGCCTCGAGGCCAATGAGCAGTTCTTC.

The chain is built from TRBV13 and TRBJ1-2; D uncertain. CDR1 and CDR2 from the germline V gene are PRHDT and FYEKMQ (reference sequence). The CDR3 is made up of 15 amino acids. Trimming removed 2 bases from V and 4 bases from J, with 14 bases in between. CDR3 DNA: TGTGCCAGCAGCTTATTACAGCCTGCACGCTATGGCTACACCTTC. It encodes CASSLLQPARYGYTF.